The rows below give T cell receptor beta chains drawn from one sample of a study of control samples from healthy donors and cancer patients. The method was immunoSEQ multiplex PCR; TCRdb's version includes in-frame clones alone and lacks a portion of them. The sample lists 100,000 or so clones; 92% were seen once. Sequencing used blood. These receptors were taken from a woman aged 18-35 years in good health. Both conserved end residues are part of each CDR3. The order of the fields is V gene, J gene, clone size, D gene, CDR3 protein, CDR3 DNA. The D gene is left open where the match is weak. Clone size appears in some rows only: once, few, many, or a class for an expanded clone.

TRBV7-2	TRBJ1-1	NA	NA	CASSLSGSVNTEAFF	TGTGCCAGCAGCTTATCAGGGAGCGTGAACACTGAAGCTTTCTTT
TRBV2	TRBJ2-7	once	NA	CASSEAFQGISSLKYF	TGTGCCAGCAGTGAAGCCTTCCAGGGCATCTCATCCTTGAAGTACTTC
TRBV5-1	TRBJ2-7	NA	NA	CASSLARATVDEQYF	TGCGCCAGCAGCTTGGCCAGGGCAACGGTAGACGAGCAGTACTTC
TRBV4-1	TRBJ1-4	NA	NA	CASSRSGWGKEKLFF	TGCGCCAGCAGCCGGTCAGGGTGGGGCAAGGAAAAACTGTTTTTT
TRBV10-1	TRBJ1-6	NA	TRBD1	CASSAGQDYNSPLHF	TGCGCCAGCAGTGCGGGACAGGACTATAATTCACCCCTCCACTTT
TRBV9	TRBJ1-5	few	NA	CASSGAEHGTNQPQHF	TGTGCCAGCAGCGGGGCGGAACACGGGACCAATCAGCCCCAGCATTTT
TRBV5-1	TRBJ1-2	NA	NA	CASSPGIGHFYGYTF	TGCGCCAGCAGCCCGGGAATAGGTCATTTCTATGGCTACACCTTC
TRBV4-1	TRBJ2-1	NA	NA	CASSRGLWDEQFF	TGCGCCAGCAGCCGGGGTCTGTGGGATGAGCAGTTCTTC
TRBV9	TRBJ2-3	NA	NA	CASSVEGHTDTQYF	TGTGCCAGCAGCGTAGAGGGCCACACAGATACGCAGTATTTT
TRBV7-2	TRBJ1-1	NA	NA	CASSLFNRVDTEAFF	TGTGCCAGCAGCTTATTTAACAGGGTGGACACTGAAGCTTTCTTT
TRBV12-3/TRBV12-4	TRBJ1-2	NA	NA	CASSFRGGYTF	TGTGCCAGCAGTTTTAGGGGTGGCTACACCTTC
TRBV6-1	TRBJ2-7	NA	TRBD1	CASSEEVGQGTWQYF	TGTGCCAGCAGTGAGGAAGTCGGACAGGGTACGTGGCAGTACTTC
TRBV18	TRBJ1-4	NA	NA	CASSPRTDSEKLFF	TGTGCCAGCTCACCCCGAACCGACAGTGAAAAACTGTTTTTT
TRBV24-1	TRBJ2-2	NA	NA	CATSEGQDTGELFF	TGTGCCACCAGTGAGGGGCAGGACACCGGGGAGCTGTTTTTT
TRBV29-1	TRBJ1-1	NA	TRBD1	CSLRTGGNTEAFF	TGCAGCCTCAGGACAGGGGGGAACACTGAAGCTTTCTTT
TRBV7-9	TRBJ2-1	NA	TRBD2	CASRGSGRGSYNEQFF	TGTGCCAGCAGGGGTAGCGGGAGGGGCTCCTACAATGAGCAGTTCTTC
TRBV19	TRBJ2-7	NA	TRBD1	CASSIGAGGVYEQYF	TGTGCCAGTAGTATAGGGGCAGGGGGCGTCTACGAGCAGTACTTC
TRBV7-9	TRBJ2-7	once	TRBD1	CASTDRPQTYEQYF	TGTGCCAGCACGGACAGGCCCCAGACCTACGAGCAGTACTTC
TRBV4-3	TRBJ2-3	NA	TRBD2	CASSRRPASGYTDTQYF	TGCGCCAGCAGCCGCCGGCCGGCTAGCGGTTACACAGATACGCAGTATTTT
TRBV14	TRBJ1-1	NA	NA	CASSRPGGNTEAFF	TGTGCCAGCAGCCGTCCGGGCGGGAATACTGAAGCTTTCTTT
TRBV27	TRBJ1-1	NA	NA	CASSPQVGVGTEAFF	TGTGCCAGCAGTCCTCAAGTGGGGGTGGGCACTGAAGCTTTCTTT
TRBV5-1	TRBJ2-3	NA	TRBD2	CASSPRYRAGSTDTQYF	TGCGCCAGCAGCCCTCGGTACCGAGCGGGGAGCACAGATACGCAGTATTTT
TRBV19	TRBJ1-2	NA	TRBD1	CASSLWRDRGQGYTF	TGTGCCAGTAGTCTCTGGAGGGACAGGGGGCAGGGCTACACCTTC
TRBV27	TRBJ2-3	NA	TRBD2	CASSLSAGGSTDTQYF	TGTGCCAGCAGTTTATCTGCGGGGGGCAGCACAGATACGCAGTATTTT
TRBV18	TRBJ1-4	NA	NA	CASSPQEGVAKLFF	TGTGCCAGCTCACCTCAGGAGGGGGTAGCAAAACTGTTTTTT
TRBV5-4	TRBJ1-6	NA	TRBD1	CASSFTPGTGLNSPLHF	TGTGCCAGCAGCTTCACACCCGGGACAGGGTTAAATTCACCCCTCCACTTT
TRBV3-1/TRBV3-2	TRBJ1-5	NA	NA	CASSQGIVFNQPQHF	TGTGCCAGCAGCCAAGGGATAGTTTTCAATCAGCCCCAGCATTTT
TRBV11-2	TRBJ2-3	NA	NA	CASSQKGPSGTDTQYF	TGTGCCAGCAGCCAGAAGGGACCGTCTGGCACAGATACGCAGTATTTT
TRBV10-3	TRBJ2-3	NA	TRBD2	CAVQPTSGRADTQYF	TGTGCCGTACAACCGACTAGCGGGAGGGCAGATACGCAGTATTTT
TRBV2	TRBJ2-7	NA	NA	CASSADGSEQYF	TGTGCCAGCAGTGCTGACGGGTCTGAGCAGTACTTC
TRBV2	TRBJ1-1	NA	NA	CASSLHMNTEAFF	TGTGCCAGCAGTCTGCATATGAACACTGAAGCTTTCTTT
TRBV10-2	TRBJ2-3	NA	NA	CASSRQNTDTQYF	TGCGCCAGCAGTCGGCAGAACACAGATACGCAGTATTTT
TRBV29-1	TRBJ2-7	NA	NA	CSVLKTGTLSYEQYF	TGCAGCGTTCTTAAAACCGGGACGCTATCCTACGAGCAGTACTTC
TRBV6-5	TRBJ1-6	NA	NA	CASSYIRANSPLHF	TGTGCCAGCAGTTACATCAGGGCCAATTCACCCCTCCACTTT
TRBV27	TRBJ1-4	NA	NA	CASSRGPLVEKLFF	TGTGCCAGCAGCCGCGGCCCCCTTGTAGAAAAACTGTTTTTT
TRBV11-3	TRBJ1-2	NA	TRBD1	CASSFGRDSSYGYTF	TGTGCCAGCAGCTTCGGGCGGGACAGCTCCTATGGCTACACCTTC
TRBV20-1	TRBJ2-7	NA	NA	CSASSGQEGYYYEQYF	TGCAGTGCTAGTTCGGGCCAGGAGGGCTACTACTACGAGCAGTACTTC
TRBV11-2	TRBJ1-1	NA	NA	CASSLDLSELTEAFF	TGTGCCAGCAGCTTAGATCTAAGTGAACTCACTGAAGCTTTCTTT
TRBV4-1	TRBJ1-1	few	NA	CASSPAGGYTEAFF	TGCGCCAGCAGCCCGGCGGGGGGGTACACTGAAGCTTTCTTT
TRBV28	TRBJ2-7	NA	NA	CASSVRVFEQYF	TGTGCCAGCAGTGTTAGGGTTTTCGAGCAGTACTTC
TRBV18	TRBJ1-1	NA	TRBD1	CASSPKGQGIMNTEAFF	TGTGCCAGCTCACCGAAAGGACAGGGGATCATGAACACTGAAGCTTTCTTT
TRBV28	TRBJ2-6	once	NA	CASLKSGANVLTF	TGTGCCAGCCTTAAGTCTGGGGCCAACGTCCTGACTTTC
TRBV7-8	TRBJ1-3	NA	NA	CASSSPGSGNTIYF	TGTGCCAGCAGCTCGCCGGGCTCTGGAAACACCATATATTTT
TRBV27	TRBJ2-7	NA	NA	CASSLQATYEQYF	TGTGCCAGCAGTTTACAGGCTACCTACGAGCAGTACTTC
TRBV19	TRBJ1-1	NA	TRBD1	CASSTGQLNTEAFF	TGTGCCAGTAGTACGGGACAGTTGAACACTGAAGCTTTCTTT
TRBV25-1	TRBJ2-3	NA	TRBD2	CASSRGAGEVTDTQYF	TGTGCCAGCAGTCGGGGCGCGGGGGAAGTCACAGATACGCAGTATTTT
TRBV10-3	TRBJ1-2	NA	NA	CAISEATGQGYTF	TGTGCCATCAGTGAGGCGACTGGGCAAGGCTACACCTTC
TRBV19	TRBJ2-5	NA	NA	CASSIGTGAGETQYF	TGTGCCAGTAGTATAGGAACGGGTGCGGGAGAGACCCAGTACTTC
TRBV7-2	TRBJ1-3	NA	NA	CASSQKGRSLGNTIYF	TGTGCCAGCAGCCAGAAGGGGAGATCCCTTGGAAACACCATATATTTT
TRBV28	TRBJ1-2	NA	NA	CATRSDYGYTF	TGTGCCACCCGATCAGACTATGGCTACACCTTC
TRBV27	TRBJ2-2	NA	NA	CASRMGAGELFF	TGTGCCAGCAGAATGGGGGCCGGGGAGCTGTTTTTT
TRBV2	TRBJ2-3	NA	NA	CASRSGAGSDTQYF	TGTGCCAGCAGGTCGGGCGCCGGGTCAGATACGCAGTATTTT
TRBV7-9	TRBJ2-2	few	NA	CASSLDRGLSTGELFF	TGTGCCAGCAGCTTAGACAGGGGACTTTCCACCGGGGAGCTGTTTTTT
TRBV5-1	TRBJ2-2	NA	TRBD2	CASSLTSGYTGELFF	TGCGCCAGCAGCTTAACTAGCGGATACACCGGGGAGCTGTTTTTT
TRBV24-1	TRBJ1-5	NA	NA	CATSGRGGAQHF	TGTGCCACCAGTGGGCGGGGGGGAGCCCAGCATTTT